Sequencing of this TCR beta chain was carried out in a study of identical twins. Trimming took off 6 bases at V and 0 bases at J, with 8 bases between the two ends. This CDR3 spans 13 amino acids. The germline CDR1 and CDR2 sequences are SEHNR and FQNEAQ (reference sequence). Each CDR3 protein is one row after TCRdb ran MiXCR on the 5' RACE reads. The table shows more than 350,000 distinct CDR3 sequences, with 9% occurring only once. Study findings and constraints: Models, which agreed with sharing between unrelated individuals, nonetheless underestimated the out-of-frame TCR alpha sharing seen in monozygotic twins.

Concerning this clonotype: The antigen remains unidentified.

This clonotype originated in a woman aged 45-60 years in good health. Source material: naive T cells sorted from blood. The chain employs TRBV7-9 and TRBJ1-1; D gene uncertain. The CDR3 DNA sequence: TGTGCCAGCAGGGAAGGAGTGAACACTGAAGCTTTCTTT. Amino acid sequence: CASREGVNTEAFF.